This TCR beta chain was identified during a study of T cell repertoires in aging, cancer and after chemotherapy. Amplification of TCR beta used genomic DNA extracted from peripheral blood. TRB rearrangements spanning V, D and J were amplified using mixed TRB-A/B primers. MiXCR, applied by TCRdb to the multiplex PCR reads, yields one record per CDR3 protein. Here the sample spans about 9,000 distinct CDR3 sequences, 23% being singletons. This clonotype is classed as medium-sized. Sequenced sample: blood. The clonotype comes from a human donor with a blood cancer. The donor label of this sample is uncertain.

CDR3 nucleotides: TGTGCCAGCAGCTTAATCGACAGGGGGGCCGGTGAAGCTTTCTTT. This encodes CASSLIDRGAGEAFF. V is TRBV11-1 and J is TRBJ1-1, with 9 bases identical to TRBD1. V lost 2 bases, J lost 7 bases, and 8 bases stayed unmatched. Germline CDR1 SGHAT, CDR2 FQDESV (reference sequence). The CDR3 has 15 residues.